The sequence of this T cell receptor beta chain was determined in a study of cytomegalovirus exposure and HLA in healthy donors. About this clone itself: The antigen is undetermined.

Overall study results and limits: An analysis done earlier found most TCR beta V segments productive about 90% or about 30% of the time. Some highly shared sequence variants likely arose as a pipeline artifact.

PCR used 60 Vbeta primers and 13 Jbeta primers. Profiled with immunoSEQ multiplex PCR; TCRdb holds only in-frame clones, not every one. This table holds about 120,000 clones, 75% to 85% found once. The germline V gene has CDR1 MGHRA and CDR2 YSYEKL. This CDR3 is 15 amino acids long. Trimming cost V 0 bases and J 7 bases, with 13 bases left between them. This chain joins TRBV4-1 and TRBJ1-5; D is unclear. Sample: PBMCs. This clonotype was obtained from a young man in good health and CMV-seropositive. This CDR3 is CASSQELGEMQPQHF. Written as DNA, the CDR3 is TGCGCCAGCAGCCAAGAACTCGGGGAGATGCAGCCCCAGCATTTT.